This TCR beta chain was identified in a study of T cell repertoires in cytomegalovirus infection (dated by TCRdb to between 2019 and 2020). Notes on the research overall: Peptide stimulations targeted recently identified HLA-C-restricted CMV epitopes, whose presentation resists viral immunomodulation, together with well-studied HLA-B-restricted epitopes. The HLA type of each donor mattered for the analysis, because public TCR beta signatures pointed to carriage of CMV infection along with the matching HLA type. The paper as a whole reports these results and caveats: In both this cohort and an independent approximately 400-donor cohort, the cumulative frequency of public TCR beta family members distinguished carriers of CMV infection plus the relevant HLA type. In the ex vivo response, HLA-C-restricted CMV-specific TCR beta clonotypes were dominant, and in two of eight donors the single most frequent clonotype came from this HLA-C-restricted group.

For sequencing, an Illumina HiSeq 1500 was employed. TCRdb handled the public reads itself, with Q25 trimming in fastp and clone calling in MiXCR, and kept productive beta chains. CDR3 protein duplicates are merged, each entry listing the most common genes and DNA. Present in this sample are 300,000 to 400,000 distinct CDR3 sequences, about 29% of which were seen just once. The ten top clones hold roughly 20% of the sample. This specimen's treatment or condition label, interpreted: in vitro stimulation with specific CMV peptide epitopes to enrich CMV-specific T cells. This clonotype was seen a few times. This clone's antigen is unknown. Nothing much larger sits one base from this clone, and base qualities are not available. Germline trimming: 8 bases from V, 2 bases from J; junction bases outside gene matches: 2. The CDR1 and CDR2 encoded by the germline V gene are MNHEY and SVGAGI. The CDR3 sequence holds 13 residues, the cysteine and phenylalanine included. Left in the record is the CDR3 DNA by itself, 39 bases read in frame from the first base.

The sample in question was cultured PBMCs, obtained from culture after CMV antigen stimulation. Recombination linked TRBV6-5 to TRBJ1-3, with 8 bases aligning to TRBD1. The receptor was isolated from a human donor in good health (CMV status not recorded). Some clones in this sample may be carry-over from other donors' samples. The DNA sequence is as follows: TGTGCCAGCTGGACAGGGACTGGAAACACCATATATTTT. It is translated as CASWTGTGNTIYF.